The clone carrying this T cell receptor beta chain was found a few times. The repertoire was sequenced with immunoSEQ multiplex PCR; TCRdb's copy has only in-frame clones and lacks some. In the table there are approximately 47,000 clones, just under 80% of which are singletons. The V gene's germline CDR1 is KGHSH and CDR2 LQKENI. With V trimmed by 0 bases and J by 0 bases, 2 bases remained unmatched. This CDR3 has 15 amino acids. The data stem from a study of memory CD4+ T cells and cytomegalovirus serostatus. Single viable CD3+CD4+CD8-CD45RO+ cells were sorted as the memory CD4+ T cells. The chain links TRBV18 to TRBJ2-7; TRBD2 agrees at 7 bases. This TCR was recovered from an adult in good health and CMV-seronegative. Input material: memory CD4+ T cells from blood. The CDR3 DNA is TGTGCCAGCTCACCACCGGGGGGGAGCTCCTACGAGCAGTACTTC. Its translation is CASSPPGGSSYEQYF.